This T cell receptor (beta chain) was sequenced for a study of T cell responses to AZD1222 COVID-19 vaccine. Whole-study results and caveats: Two AZD1222 doses significantly raised spike-specific TCR breadth and depth over controls. In the spike-specific TCR repertoire, nearly half reportedly target unmutated variant regions.

Here immunoSEQ multiplex PCR was the method, and the copy in TCRdb shows in-frame clones only, minus some. The sample comprises 250,000 to 300,000 clones, 94% of which are singletons, and roughly 0.6% rests with the top ten. Note on this clone: Its antigen is as yet unknown.

Second-dose groups at about 4 or about 12 weeks were pooled. From germline, CDR1 is LGHNA and CDR2 YNFKEQ. This CDR3 has 16 residues. Trimming stripped 4 bases from V and 4 bases from J, with 14 bases between. The chain combines TRBV4-2 with TRBJ2-6, with D unclear. The receptor was derived from an adult who received the AZD1222 COVID-19 vaccine. The specimen comprised peripheral blood, sampled 28 days after the second AZD1222 dose. CDR3 in amino acids: CASSPQATTGANVLTF. The CDR3 nucleotides are TGTGCCAGCAGCCCGCAGGCTACAACGGGGGCCAACGTCCTGACTTTC.